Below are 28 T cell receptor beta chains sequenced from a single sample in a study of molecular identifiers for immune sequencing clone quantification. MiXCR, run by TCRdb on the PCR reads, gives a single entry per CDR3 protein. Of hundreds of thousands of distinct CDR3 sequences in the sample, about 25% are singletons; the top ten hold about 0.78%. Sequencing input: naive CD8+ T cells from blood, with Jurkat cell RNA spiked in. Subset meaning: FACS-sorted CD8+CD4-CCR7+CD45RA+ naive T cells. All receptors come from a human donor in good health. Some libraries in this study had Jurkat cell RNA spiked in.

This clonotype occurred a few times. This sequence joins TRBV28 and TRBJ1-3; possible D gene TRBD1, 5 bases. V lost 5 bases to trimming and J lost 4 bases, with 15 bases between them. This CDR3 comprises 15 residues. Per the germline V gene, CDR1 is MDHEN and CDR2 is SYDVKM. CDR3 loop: CASSPRDGRGNTIYF. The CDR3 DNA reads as TGTGCCAGCAGTCCCCGGGACGGTCGAGGAAACACCATATATTTT.

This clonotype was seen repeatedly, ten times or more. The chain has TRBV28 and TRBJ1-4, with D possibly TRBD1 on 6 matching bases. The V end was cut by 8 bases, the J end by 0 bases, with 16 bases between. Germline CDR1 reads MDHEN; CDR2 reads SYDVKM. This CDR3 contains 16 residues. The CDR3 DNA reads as TGTGCCAGCCGGGACATTTTTTCTGCAACTAATGAAAAACTGTTTTTT. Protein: CASRDIFSATNEKLFF.

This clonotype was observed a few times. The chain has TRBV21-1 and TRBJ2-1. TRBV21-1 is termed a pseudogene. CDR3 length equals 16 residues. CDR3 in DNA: TGTGCCAGCAGCAAAGGGGCTAGCGACCTCTACAATGAGCAGTTCTTC. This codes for CASSKGASDLYNEQFF.

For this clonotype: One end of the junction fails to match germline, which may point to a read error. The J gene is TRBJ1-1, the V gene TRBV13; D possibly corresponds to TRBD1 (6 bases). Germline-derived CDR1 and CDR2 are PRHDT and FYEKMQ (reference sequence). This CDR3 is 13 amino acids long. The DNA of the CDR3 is TGTGCCAGCAGCTTCACAGGGAACACTGAAACTTTCTTT. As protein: CASSFTGNTETFF.

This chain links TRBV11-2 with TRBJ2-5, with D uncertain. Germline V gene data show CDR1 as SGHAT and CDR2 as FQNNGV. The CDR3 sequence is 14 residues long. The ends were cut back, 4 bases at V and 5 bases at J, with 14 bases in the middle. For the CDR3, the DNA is TGTGCCAGCAGCTCCATTTTCCAAATGGAGACCCAGTACTTC. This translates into CASSSIFQMETQYF.

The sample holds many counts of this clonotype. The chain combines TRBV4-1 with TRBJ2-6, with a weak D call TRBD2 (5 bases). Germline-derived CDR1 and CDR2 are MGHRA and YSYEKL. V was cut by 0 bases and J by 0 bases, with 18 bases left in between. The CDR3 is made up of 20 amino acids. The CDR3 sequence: CASSQEGSLLIISGANVLTF. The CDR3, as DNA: TGCGCCAGCAGCCAAGAGGGGAGTCTCCTTATCATCTCTGGGGCCAACGTCCTGACTTTC.

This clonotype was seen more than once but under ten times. This chain's CDR3 is CASSEGSIVSSYEQYF. The DNA of the CDR3 is TGTGCCAGCAGTGAAGGTAGTATCGTCAGCTCCTACGAGCAGTACTTC. The chain combines TRBV6-1 with TRBJ2-7; D not certain. Germline assignment: CDR1 MNHNS and CDR2 SASEGT. This CDR3 region has 16 residues. The V end was cut by 1 base, the J end by 0 bases, with 13 bases between.

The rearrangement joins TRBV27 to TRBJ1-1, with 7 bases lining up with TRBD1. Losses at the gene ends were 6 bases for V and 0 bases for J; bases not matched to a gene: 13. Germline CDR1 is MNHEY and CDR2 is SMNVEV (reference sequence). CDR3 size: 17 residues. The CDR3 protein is CASRNRPGTDMNTEAFF. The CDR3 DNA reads TGTGCCAGCAGGAATCGACCCGGGACAGACATGAACACTGAAGCTTTCTTT.

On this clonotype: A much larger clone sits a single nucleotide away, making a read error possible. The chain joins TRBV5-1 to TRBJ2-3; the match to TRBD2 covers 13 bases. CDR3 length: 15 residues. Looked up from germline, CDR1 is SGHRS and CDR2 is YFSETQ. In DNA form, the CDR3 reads TGCACCAGCAGCGACGGACTAGCGGGGGCAGATACGCAGTATTTT. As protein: CTSSDGLAGADTQYF. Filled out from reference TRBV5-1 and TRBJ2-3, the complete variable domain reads KAGVTQTPRYLIKTRGQQVTLSCSPISGHRSVSWYQQTPGQGLQFLFEYFSETQRNKGNFPGRFSGRQFSNSRSEMNVSTLELGDSALYLCTSSDGLAGADTQYFGPGTRLTVL.

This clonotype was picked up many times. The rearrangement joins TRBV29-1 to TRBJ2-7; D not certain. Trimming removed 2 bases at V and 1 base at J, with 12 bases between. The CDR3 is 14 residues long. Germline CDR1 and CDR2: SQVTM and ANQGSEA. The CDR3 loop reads CSVELGMGSYEQYF. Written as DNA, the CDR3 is TGCAGCGTTGAACTAGGTATGGGATCCTACGAGCAGTACTTC.

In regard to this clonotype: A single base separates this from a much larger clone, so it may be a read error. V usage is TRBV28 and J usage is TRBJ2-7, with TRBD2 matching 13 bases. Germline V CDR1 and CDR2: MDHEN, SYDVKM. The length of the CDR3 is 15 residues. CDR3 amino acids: CASSPQGLAGDELYF. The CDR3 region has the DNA TGTGCCAGCAGTCCACAAGGACTAGCGGGAGACGAGCTGTACTTC.

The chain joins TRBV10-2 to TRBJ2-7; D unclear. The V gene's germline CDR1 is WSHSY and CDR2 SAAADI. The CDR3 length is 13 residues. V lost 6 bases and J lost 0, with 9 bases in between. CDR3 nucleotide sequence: TGCGCCAGCAGGACACACAGCTCCTACGAGCAGTACTTC. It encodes CASRTHSSYEQYF.

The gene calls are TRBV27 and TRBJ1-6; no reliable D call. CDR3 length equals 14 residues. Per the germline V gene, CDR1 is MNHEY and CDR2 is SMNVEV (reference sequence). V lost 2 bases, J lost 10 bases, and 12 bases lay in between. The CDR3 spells CASSLKGSSSPLHF. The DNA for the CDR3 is TGTGCCAGCAGTTTAAAGGGAAGCAGCTCACCCCTCCACTTT.

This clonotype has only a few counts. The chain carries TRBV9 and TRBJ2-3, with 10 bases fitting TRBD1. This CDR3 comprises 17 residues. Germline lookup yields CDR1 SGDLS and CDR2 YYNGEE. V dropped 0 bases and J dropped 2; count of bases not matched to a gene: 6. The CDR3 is CASSVGPGTGDTDTQYF. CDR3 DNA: TGTGCCAGCAGCGTAGGTCCCGGGACAGGGGACACAGATACGCAGTATTTT.

Here the CDR3 reads CASARDRMNEQYF. CDR3 nucleotide sequence: TGCGCCAGCGCTCGGGACAGGATGAATGAGCAGTACTTC. The rearrangement joins TRBV4-1 to TRBJ2-7; 8 nucleotides line up with TRBD1. CDR3 length: 13 residues. Trimming at V came to 8 bases and at J to 7 bases, leaving 10 bases not matched to a gene. From germline, CDR1 is MGHRA and CDR2 YSYEKL.

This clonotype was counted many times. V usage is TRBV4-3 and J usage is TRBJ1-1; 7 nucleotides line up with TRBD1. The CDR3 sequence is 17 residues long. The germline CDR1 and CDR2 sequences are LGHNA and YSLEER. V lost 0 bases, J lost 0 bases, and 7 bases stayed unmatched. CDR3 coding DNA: TGCGCCAGCAGCCAAGATTTGTCAGGGGGATTGAACACTGAAGCTTTCTTT. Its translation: CASSQDLSGGLNTEAFF.

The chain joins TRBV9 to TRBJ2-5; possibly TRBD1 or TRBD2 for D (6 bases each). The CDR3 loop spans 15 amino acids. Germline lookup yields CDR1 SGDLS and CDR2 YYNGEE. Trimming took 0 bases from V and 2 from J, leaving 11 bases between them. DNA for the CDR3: TGTGCCAGCAGCGTAGGGGGGGCGGAACAAGAGACCCAGTACTTC. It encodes CASSVGGAEQETQYF.

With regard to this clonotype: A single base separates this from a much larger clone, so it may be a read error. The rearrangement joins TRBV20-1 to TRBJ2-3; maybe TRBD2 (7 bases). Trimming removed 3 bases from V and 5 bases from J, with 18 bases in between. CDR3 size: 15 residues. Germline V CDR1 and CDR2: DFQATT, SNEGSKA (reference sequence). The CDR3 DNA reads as TGCAGTGCTAGCGTGGCGGGGGCGGTTCGAGATACGCAGTATTTT. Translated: CSASVAGAVRDTQYF.

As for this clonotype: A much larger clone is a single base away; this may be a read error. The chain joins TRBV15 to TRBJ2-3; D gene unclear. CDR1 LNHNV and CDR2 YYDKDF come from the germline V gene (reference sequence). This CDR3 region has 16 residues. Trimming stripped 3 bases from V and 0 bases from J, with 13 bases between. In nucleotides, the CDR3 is TGTGCCACCAGCAGTGATATTAGCACAAGCACAGATACGCAGTATTTT. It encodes CATSSDISTSTDTQYF.

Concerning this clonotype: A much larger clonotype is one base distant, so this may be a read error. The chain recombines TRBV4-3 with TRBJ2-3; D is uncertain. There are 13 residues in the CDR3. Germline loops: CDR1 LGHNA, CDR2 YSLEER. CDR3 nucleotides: TGCGCCCGCAGCCAAGATTCCGCAGATACGCAGTATTTT. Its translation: CARSQDSADTQYF.

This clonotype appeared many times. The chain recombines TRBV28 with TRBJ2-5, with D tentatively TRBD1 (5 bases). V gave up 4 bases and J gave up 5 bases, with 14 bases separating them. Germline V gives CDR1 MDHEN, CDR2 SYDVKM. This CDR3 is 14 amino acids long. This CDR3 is CASSWVRGTETQYF. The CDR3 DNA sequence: TGTGCCAGCAGTTGGGTAAGGGGCACTGAGACCCAGTACTTC. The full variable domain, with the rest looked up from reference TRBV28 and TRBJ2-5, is DVKVTQSSRYLVKRTGEKVFLECVQDMDHENMFWYRQDPGLGLRLIYFSYDVKMKEKGDIPEGYSVSREKKERFSLILESASTNQTSMYLCASSWVRGTETQYFGPGTRLLVL.

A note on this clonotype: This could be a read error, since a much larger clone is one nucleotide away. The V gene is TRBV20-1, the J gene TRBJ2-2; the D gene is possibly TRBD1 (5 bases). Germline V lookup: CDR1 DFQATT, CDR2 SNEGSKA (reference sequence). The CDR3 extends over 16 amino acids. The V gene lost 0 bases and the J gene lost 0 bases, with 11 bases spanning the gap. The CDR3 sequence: CSARDADNTNTGELFF. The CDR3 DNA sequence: TGCAGTGCTAGAGATGCGGACAACACGAACACCGGGGAGCTGTTTTTT.

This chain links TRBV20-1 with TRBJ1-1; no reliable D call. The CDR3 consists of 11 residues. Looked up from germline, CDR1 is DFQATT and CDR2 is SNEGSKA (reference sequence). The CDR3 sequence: CSRRTNTEAFF. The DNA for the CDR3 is TGCAGCCGTAGGACGAACACTGAAGCTTTCTTT.

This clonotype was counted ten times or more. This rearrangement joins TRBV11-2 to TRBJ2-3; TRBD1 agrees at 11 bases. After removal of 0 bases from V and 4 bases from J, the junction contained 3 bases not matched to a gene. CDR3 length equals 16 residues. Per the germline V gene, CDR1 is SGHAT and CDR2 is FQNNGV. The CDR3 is CASSLDSGQGADTQYF. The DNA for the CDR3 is TGTGCCAGCAGCTTAGATTCGGGACAGGGGGCAGATACGCAGTATTTT.

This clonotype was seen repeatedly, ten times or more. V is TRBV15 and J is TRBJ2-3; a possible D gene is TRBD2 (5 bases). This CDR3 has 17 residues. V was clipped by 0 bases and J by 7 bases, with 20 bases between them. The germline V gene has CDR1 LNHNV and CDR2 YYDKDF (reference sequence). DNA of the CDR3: TGTGCCACCAGCAGAGAATTACTAGACCCCCTCGCGAATACGCAGTATTTT. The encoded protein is CATSRELLDPLANTQYF.

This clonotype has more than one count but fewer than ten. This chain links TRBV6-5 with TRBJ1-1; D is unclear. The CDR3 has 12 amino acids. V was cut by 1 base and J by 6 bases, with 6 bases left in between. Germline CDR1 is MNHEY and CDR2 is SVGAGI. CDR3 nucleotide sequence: TGTGCCAGCAGTTACTATGGATCTGAAGCTTTCTTT. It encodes CASSYYGSEAFF.

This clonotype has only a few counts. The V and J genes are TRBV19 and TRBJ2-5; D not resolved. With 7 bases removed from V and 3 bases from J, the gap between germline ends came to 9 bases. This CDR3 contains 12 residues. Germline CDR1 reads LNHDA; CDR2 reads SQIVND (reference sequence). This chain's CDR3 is CASMSTEETQYF. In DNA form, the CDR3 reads TGTGCCAGTATGTCGACGGAAGAGACCCAGTACTTC.

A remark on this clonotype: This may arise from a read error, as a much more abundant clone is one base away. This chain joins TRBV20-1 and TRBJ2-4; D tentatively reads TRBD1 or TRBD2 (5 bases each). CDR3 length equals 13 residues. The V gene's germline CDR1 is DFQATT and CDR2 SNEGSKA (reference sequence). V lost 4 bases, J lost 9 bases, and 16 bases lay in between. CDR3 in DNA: TGCAGTGCTACCCCGAGGGGCCAAATCATTCAGTACTTC. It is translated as CSATPRGQIIQYF.